The count of the clone carrying this T cell receptor (beta chain) is one. The antigen is not known. The data were obtained in a study of cytomegalovirus exposure and HLA in healthy donors. Study findings and constraints: Among TCR sequences, most were rare, though some public TCRs appeared in many donors.

The study sampled nominally healthy donors, though unrecorded immune exposures were likely. The PCR was carried out with 60 Vbeta primers and 13 Jbeta primers. Data came from immunoSEQ multiplex PCR; TCRdb stores just in-frame clones and leaves some out. The sample carries more than 120,000 clones, more than 75% recorded once. The specimen sequenced was PBMCs. The TCR comes from a woman aged 40 to 50 in good health and CMV-seropositive.

Here the CDR3 reads CASSLRGLAVSSYNEQFF. DNA for the CDR3: TGTGCCAGCAGTTTACGAGGACTAGCGGTCAGCTCCTACAATGAGCAGTTCTTC. V usage is TRBV27 and J usage is TRBJ2-1, with 10 bases lining up with TRBD2. The CDR3 spans 18 residues. J gave up 0 bases and V 2 bases, and 7 bases lay outside the gene matches. The germline V gene encodes CDR1 MNHEY and CDR2 SMNVEV (reference sequence).